Given below is one T cell receptor (beta chain) in context. Its antigen is not identified. Despite likely unrecorded immune exposures, the donors were nominally healthy at the time of sampling. This sample is drawn from a study of cytomegalovirus exposure and HLA in healthy donors. Study overall: Previous work identified roughly 120 million unique TCR beta sequences from around 180 million T cells. Study results and limitations: Later analysis reportedly placed an Asian-associated ancestry cluster below the roughly 700-donor mean in N-insertions.

V lost 2 bases and J 0 bases, leaving 7 bases between the germline ends. The CDR3 totals 14 residues. The germline V gene has CDR1 MNHEY and CDR2 SVGAGI. The PCR employed 60 Vbeta primers together with 13 Jbeta primers. TCRdb's copy holds only in-frame clones and misses some; the assay was immunoSEQ multiplex PCR. The listing contains under 200,000 clones. This clonotype originated in a young woman in good health and CMV-seropositive. The rearrangement uses TRBV6-5 and TRBJ1-1, with D possibly matching TRBD1 (5 bases). The sequencing sample was made of PBMCs. The CDR3 coding sequence is TGTGCCAGCAGTTACGGGGGGGTGAACACTGAAGCTTTCTTT. This codes for CASSYGGVNTEAFF.